This T cell receptor (beta chain) was observed in a study of blood T cell repertoires in COVID-19. Study-level information: The cDNA or gDNA used as material had been derived from T cells, B-cell-depleted T cells, or PBMCs.

V lost 5 bases and J 2 bases, leaving 12 bases between the germline ends. Germline V gives CDR1 SNHLY, CDR2 FYNNEI. The length of the CDR3 is 15 residues. Clones were sequenced by immunoSEQ multiplex PCR, and TCRdb holds only the in-frame ones, with some missing. Here the sample spans 110,000 to 150,000 clones, about four fifths being singletons. Participants' own reports of clinical history determined their cohort assignment. This chain uses TRBV2 with TRBJ1-4; D gene unclear. The source material was PBMCs or T cells enriched from blood (not recorded which). The receptor was isolated from a woman aged 18-29 years who had been exposed to COVID-19. CDR3 DNA sequence: TGTGCCAGCAGTTCATACAGAAATACTAATGAAAAACTGTTTTTT. Translating gives CASSSYRNTNEKLFF. The whole variable domain, remainder taken from reference TRBV2 and TRBJ1-4, is EPEVTQTPSHQVTQMGQEVILRCVPISNHLYFYWYRQILGQKVEFLVSFYNNEISEKSEIFDDQFSVERPDGSNFTLKIRSTKLEDSAMYFCASSSYRNTNEKLFFGSGTQLSVL.